Described below is a single T cell receptor beta chain sequence and its context. Its antigen is currently not known. Per-base quality was not reported, and no clone a single base away is much larger than it. The data were obtained in a study of blood T cell repertoires in COVID-19 (dated by TCRdb to the early 2020s). Concerning the study at large: Collaborator samples came from the United States, Italy and Spain and covered acute and convalescent phases of COVID-19. The prospective study material was composed of cDNA or gDNA derived from T cells, B-cell-depleted T cells, or PBMCs. Subjects who had been exposed to COVID-19, were actively infected with it, or had recovered from it provided the deeply sampled blood TCRbeta repertoires that made up the dataset. The repertoires were made available in a free public database intended to serve as a resource for research on the immune response to SARS-CoV-2. The samples were drawn from two sources: the first 160 participants of the ongoing ImmuneRACE study, and approximately 1,300 subjects contributed by 6 global collaborators. The sample metadata nearly always contained a de-identified subject ID, COVID-19 status, age in years and sex. Where available, HLA class I and class II types were taken from metadata supplied by the sample provider and were not determined by assay-based typing.

In Seattle, one collaborating source enrolled patients while the infection was active and tracked those patients longitudinally over the course of disease. Collaborating institutions collected whole blood in K2EDTA tubes following their own protocols. For TCRbeta analysis, collaborators shipped samples in one of three forms: frozen whole blood, isolated PBMCs, or DNA extracted from either of those sample types. Findings and caveats that apply to the study as a whole: Clinical and demographic metadata were provided uncurated, with the amount varying by source and participant.

The immunoSEQ Assay, a bias-controlled multiplex PCR, was used to amplify TCRbeta CDR3 regions from genomic DNA. In the paper's pipeline: Nucleated cell counts per sample were estimated from amplification of reference gene primers within the assay. To quantify the absolute abundance of each unique TCRbeta CDR3 rearrangement, sequence reads were collapsed and filtered. For each sample, productive Simpson clonality was calculated as the square root of Simpson's diversity index across productive rearrangements. Here the immuneACCESS table is served through TCRdb, limited to in-frame sequences with V and J called. Missing clones are a known gap in these copies; in checked studies unresolved V genes cover under half, and the rest lacks a known reason. The D gene and trimming were derived from the DNA, and the V and J assignments and clone size from that table. This sample lists a few hundred thousand clones; about nine tenths were detected once. The ten biggest clones cover over 9% of the sample.

Sequenced input: peripheral blood. This sequence was found in a woman in her 30s with COVID-19, enrolled during active disease.

The CDR3 region reads CASSYGDIPYNEQFF. The nucleotide sequence is TGTGCCAGCAGTTACGGGGACATTCCCTACAATGAGCAGTTCTTC. The chain is encoded by TRBV6-5 joined to TRBJ2-1; D gene: possibly TRBD1, on 6 matching bases. The germline V gene encodes CDR1 MNHEY and CDR2 SVGAGI. The CDR3 contains 15 residues, cysteine and phenylalanine counted. Just CDR3 DNA is preserved here, 45 bases in frame from base 1. The germline ends are 10 bases apart after V is trimmed by 2 bases and J by 2 bases.